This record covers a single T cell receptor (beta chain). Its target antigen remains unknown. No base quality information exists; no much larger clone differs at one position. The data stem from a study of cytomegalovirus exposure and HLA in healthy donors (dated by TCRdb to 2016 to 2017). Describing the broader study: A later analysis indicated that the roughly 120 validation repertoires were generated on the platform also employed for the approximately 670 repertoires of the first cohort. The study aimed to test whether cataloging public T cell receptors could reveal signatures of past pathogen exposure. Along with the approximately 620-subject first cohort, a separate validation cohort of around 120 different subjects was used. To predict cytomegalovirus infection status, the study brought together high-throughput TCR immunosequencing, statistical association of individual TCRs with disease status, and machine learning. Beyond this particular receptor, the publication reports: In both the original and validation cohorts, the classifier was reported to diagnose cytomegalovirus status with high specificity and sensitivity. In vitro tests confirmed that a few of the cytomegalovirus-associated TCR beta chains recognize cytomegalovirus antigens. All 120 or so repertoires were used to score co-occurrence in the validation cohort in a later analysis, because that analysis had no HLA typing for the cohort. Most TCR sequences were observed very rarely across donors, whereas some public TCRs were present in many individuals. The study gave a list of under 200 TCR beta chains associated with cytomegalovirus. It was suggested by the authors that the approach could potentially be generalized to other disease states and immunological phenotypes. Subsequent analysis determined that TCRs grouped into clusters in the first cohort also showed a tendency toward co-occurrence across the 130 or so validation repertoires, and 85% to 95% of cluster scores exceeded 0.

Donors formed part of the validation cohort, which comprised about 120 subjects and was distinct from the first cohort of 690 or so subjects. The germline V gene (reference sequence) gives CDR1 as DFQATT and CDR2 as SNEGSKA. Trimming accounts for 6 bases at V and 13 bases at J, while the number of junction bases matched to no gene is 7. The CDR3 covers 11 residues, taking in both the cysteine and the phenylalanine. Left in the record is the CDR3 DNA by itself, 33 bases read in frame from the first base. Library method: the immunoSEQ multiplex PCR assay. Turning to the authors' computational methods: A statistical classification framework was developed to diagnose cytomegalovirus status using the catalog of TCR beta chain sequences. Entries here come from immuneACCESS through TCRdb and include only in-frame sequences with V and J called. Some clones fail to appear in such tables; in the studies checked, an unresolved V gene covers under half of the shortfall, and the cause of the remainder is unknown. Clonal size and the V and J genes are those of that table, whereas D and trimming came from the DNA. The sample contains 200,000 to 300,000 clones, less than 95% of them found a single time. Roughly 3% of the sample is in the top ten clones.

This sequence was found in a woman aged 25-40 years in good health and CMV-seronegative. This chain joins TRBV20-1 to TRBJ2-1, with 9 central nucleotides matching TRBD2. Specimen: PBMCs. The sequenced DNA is TGCAGTGCGGCCGGGACTAGCTCACAGTTCTTC. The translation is CSAAGTSSQFF.